A selection of T cell receptor beta chains follows, all from one sample in a study of blood T cell repertoires in COVID-19. Using immunoSEQ multiplex PCR, the repertoire was profiled, and TCRdb retains in-frame clones only, with some absent. The data hold roughly 120,000 clones, with about nine tenths observed a single time. Sequencing input: peripheral blood. The receptors derive from a human donor in a cohort sampled during active COVID-19. The CDR3 runs from the conserved cysteine through the conserved F or W. A D gene is named only where the DNA matches it firmly. For some rows the clone size is stated as once, few or many, or as a class when expanded; others skip it.

j_gene: TRBJ2-3
v_gene: TRBV7-2
abundance: NA
d_gene: TRBD2
CDR3nt: TGTGCCAGCAGCCTGAAACTAGCGGGAGGTTCAGATACGCAGTATTTT
CDR3aa: CASSLKLAGGSDTQYF

j_gene: TRBJ1-1
v_gene: TRBV7-9
abundance: NA
d_gene: NA
CDR3nt: TGTGCCAGCAGCTTCCGGGGTAATGAAGCTTTCTTT
CDR3aa: CASSFRGNEAFF

j_gene: TRBJ1-1
v_gene: TRBV4-1
abundance: NA
d_gene: NA
CDR3nt: TGCGCCAGCAGCCGGGCAGGTGGCATCCTGAACACTGAAGCTTTCTTT
CDR3aa: CASSRAGGILNTEAFF

j_gene: TRBJ2-5
v_gene: TRBV5-4
abundance: NA
d_gene: TRBD2
CDR3nt: TGTGCCAGCAGCTTGGTGCGGGGGGCGGAGACCCAGTACTTC
CDR3aa: CASSLVRGAETQYF

j_gene: TRBJ2-1
v_gene: TRBV4-1
abundance: NA
d_gene: TRBD2
CDR3nt: TGCGCCAGCAGCCACCGAGGGGCGGGAGGCCGGCATGAGCAGTTCTTC
CDR3aa: CASSHRGAGGRHEQFF

j_gene: TRBJ2-3
v_gene: TRBV19
abundance: NA
d_gene: NA
CDR3nt: TGTGCCAGTAGTATAGCGGGGGTCGAGGATACGCAGTATTTT
CDR3aa: CASSIAGVEDTQYF

j_gene: TRBJ2-1
v_gene: TRBV6-4
abundance: NA
d_gene: TRBD2
CDR3nt: TGTGCCAGCAGAGGACTAGCGGGGGGACAAGTAGAGGGCTGCAATGAGCAGTTCTTC
CDR3aa: CASRGLAGGQVEGCNEQFF

j_gene: TRBJ1-5
v_gene: TRBV2
abundance: NA
d_gene: TRBD1
CDR3nt: TGTGCCAGCTGCAAGGAGGGGGCTGATCAGCCCCAGCATTTT
CDR3aa: CASCKEGADQPQHF

j_gene: TRBJ2-7
v_gene: TRBV3-1/TRBV3-2
abundance: NA
d_gene: NA
CDR3nt: TGTGCCAGCAGCAGGACAGTGGGCGAGCAGTACTTC
CDR3aa: CASSRTVGEQYF

j_gene: TRBJ2-7
v_gene: TRBV6-5
abundance: NA
d_gene: NA
CDR3nt: TGTGCCAGCAGCCGGGGGAAGGGCAGGTACGAGCAGTACTTC
CDR3aa: CASSRGKGRYEQYF

j_gene: TRBJ2-1
v_gene: TRBV12-5
abundance: NA
d_gene: NA
CDR3nt: TGTGCTAGTGGCTGGCAGGGTGGGAATGAGCAGTTCTTC
CDR3aa: CASGWQGGNEQFF

j_gene: TRBJ2-3
v_gene: TRBV3-1/TRBV3-2
abundance: few
d_gene: TRBD1
CDR3nt: TGTGCCAGCAGCCCTGGGACAGGGTACACAGATACGCAGTATTTT
CDR3aa: CASSPGTGYTDTQYF

j_gene: TRBJ1-5
v_gene: TRBV6-5
abundance: NA
d_gene: NA
CDR3nt: TGTGCCAGCACCCCGCGGCGGGACGGGCAGCCCCAGCATTTT
CDR3aa: CASTPRRDGQPQHF

j_gene: TRBJ1-2
v_gene: TRBV6-5
abundance: NA
d_gene: NA
CDR3nt: TGTGCCAGCAGCCATTACTGGGGCCCTAACTATGGCTACACCTTC
CDR3aa: CASSHYWGPNYGYTF

j_gene: TRBJ1-1
v_gene: TRBV11-3
abundance: NA
d_gene: NA
CDR3nt: TGTGCCAGCAGCTTAGTACTGACTTACACTGAAGCTTTCTTT
CDR3aa: CASSLVLTYTEAFF

j_gene: TRBJ2-1
v_gene: TRBV9
abundance: NA
d_gene: NA
CDR3nt: TGTGCCAGCAGCCCCGGGGGTAGACTTTCAAATGAGCAGTTCTTC
CDR3aa: CASSPGGRLSNEQFF

j_gene: TRBJ2-7
v_gene: TRBV18
abundance: NA
d_gene: NA
CDR3nt: TGTGCCAGCTCACCGCGACTAGACGAGCAGTACTTC
CDR3aa: CASSPRLDEQYF

j_gene: TRBJ1-4
v_gene: TRBV5-1
abundance: NA
d_gene: NA
CDR3nt: TGCGCCAGCAGCTTGACTGCTGCAACTAATGAAAAACTGTTTTTT
CDR3aa: CASSLTAATNEKLFF

j_gene: TRBJ2-1
v_gene: TRBV5-6
abundance: few
d_gene: TRBD2
CDR3nt: TGTGCCAGCAGCTCTAGGCGGGGGGTCCCCTACAATGAGCAGTTCTTC
CDR3aa: CASSSRRGVPYNEQFF

j_gene: TRBJ2-1
v_gene: TRBV11-3
abundance: NA
d_gene: NA
CDR3nt: TGTGCCAGCAGTGGGGGGAGCTCCTACAATGAGCAGTTCTTC
CDR3aa: CASSGGSSYNEQFF

j_gene: TRBJ1-2
v_gene: TRBV19
abundance: NA
d_gene: NA
CDR3nt: TGTGCCAGTAGTACCCCGGGAGGGGAAGGTGGTGGCTACACCTTC
CDR3aa: CASSTPGGEGGGYTF

j_gene: TRBJ2-2
v_gene: TRBV7-7
abundance: NA
d_gene: NA
CDR3nt: TGTGCTAGCAGCCTCGCCGGGACACAGAACACCGGGGAGCTGTTTTTT
CDR3aa: CASSLAGTQNTGELFF

j_gene: TRBJ1-5
v_gene: TRBV7-8
abundance: few
d_gene: NA
CDR3nt: TGTGCCAGCAGCTTATGGGCGTACAGCAATCAGCCCCAGCATTTT
CDR3aa: CASSLWAYSNQPQHF

j_gene: TRBJ2-5
v_gene: TRBV7-9
abundance: NA
d_gene: TRBD2
CDR3nt: TGTGCCAGCAGCCTCGGACTAGCGGGGGTAACCCAAGAGACCCAGTACTTC
CDR3aa: CASSLGLAGVTQETQYF

j_gene: TRBJ2-3
v_gene: TRBV18
abundance: NA
d_gene: NA
CDR3nt: TGTGCCAGCTCACCAGGAGCAACAGATACGCAGTATTTT
CDR3aa: CASSPGATDTQYF

j_gene: TRBJ1-4
v_gene: TRBV5-6
abundance: NA
d_gene: NA
CDR3nt: TGTGCCAGCAGACGTATTGCAGGGATTGGTTCTAATGAAAAACTGTTTTTT
CDR3aa: CASRRIAGIGSNEKLFF

j_gene: TRBJ2-2
v_gene: TRBV7-6
abundance: NA
d_gene: TRBD1
CDR3nt: TGTGCCAGCAGCTTAATGGGACAGGGGTCAGTCGGGGAGCTGTTTTTT
CDR3aa: CASSLMGQGSVGELFF

j_gene: TRBJ1-2
v_gene: TRBV7-3
abundance: NA
d_gene: NA
CDR3nt: TGTGCCAGCAGCTTCGAGGTTAACTATGGCTACACCTTC
CDR3aa: CASSFEVNYGYTF

j_gene: TRBJ2-4
v_gene: TRBV5-1
abundance: NA
d_gene: NA
CDR3nt: TGCGCCAGCAGCTTAGAGGGGGGACAGTTAAACATTCAGTACTTC
CDR3aa: CASSLEGGQLNIQYF

j_gene: TRBJ1-1
v_gene: TRBV19
abundance: few
d_gene: NA
CDR3nt: TGTGCCAGTAGTATTGGGTTTCTACAGGGAACTGAGGACACTGAAGCTTTCTTT
CDR3aa: CASSIGFLQGTEDTEAFF

j_gene: TRBJ1-1
v_gene: TRBV7-3
abundance: once
d_gene: NA
CDR3nt: TGTGCCAGCAGCTATACGGCCGGGGGGCCGAACACTGAAGCTTTCTTT
CDR3aa: CASSYTAGGPNTEAFF

j_gene: TRBJ2-6
v_gene: TRBV3-1/TRBV3-2
abundance: few
d_gene: NA
CDR3nt: TGTGCCAGCAGCCAAGAAGGGTTGAGGGTCCTTGGGGCCAACGTCCTGACTTTC
CDR3aa: CASSQEGLRVLGANVLTF

j_gene: TRBJ2-3
v_gene: TRBV10-1
abundance: NA
d_gene: TRBD2
CDR3nt: TGCGCCAGCAGTGACCCTAGCGGGGTCACAGATACGCAGTATTTT
CDR3aa: CASSDPSGVTDTQYF

j_gene: TRBJ2-7
v_gene: TRBV6-5
abundance: NA
d_gene: TRBD1
CDR3nt: TGTGCCAGCAGTTATAGTTGGACAGGCCTGTCCTACGAGCAGTACTTC
CDR3aa: CASSYSWTGLSYEQYF

j_gene: TRBJ2-5
v_gene: TRBV19
abundance: NA
d_gene: TRBD1
CDR3nt: TGTGCCAGTAGTATGGGACAGCAAGAGACCCAGTACTTC
CDR3aa: CASSMGQQETQYF

j_gene: TRBJ2-1
v_gene: TRBV6-4
abundance: once
d_gene: NA
CDR3nt: TGTGCCAGCAGTGACGGGACAATGGGTGGAAATGAGCAGTTCTTC
CDR3aa: CASSDGTMGGNEQFF

j_gene: TRBJ2-3
v_gene: TRBV6-5
abundance: NA
d_gene: NA
CDR3nt: TGTGCCAGCAGATCGAGCCGGTGGGGGGAAGATACGCAGTATTTT
CDR3aa: CASRSSRWGEDTQYF

j_gene: TRBJ2-5
v_gene: TRBV7-2
abundance: NA
d_gene: TRBD1
CDR3nt: TGTGCCAGCAGCTCTTTGACAGGGAGTAAGACCCAGTACTTC
CDR3aa: CASSSLTGSKTQYF

j_gene: TRBJ1-5
v_gene: TRBV2
abundance: NA
d_gene: TRBD1
CDR3nt: TGTGCCAGCGGGGGACAGGGCAATCAGCCCCAGCATTTT
CDR3aa: CASGGQGNQPQHF

j_gene: TRBJ2-2
v_gene: TRBV5-1
abundance: once
d_gene: NA
CDR3nt: TGCGCCAGCAGCTTGGATTCTCCGGGGATTTGGGGGGAGCTGTTTTTT
CDR3aa: CASSLDSPGIWGELFF

j_gene: TRBJ1-1
v_gene: TRBV12-5
abundance: once
d_gene: TRBD1
CDR3nt: TGTGCTAGTGGATTGGGCGACGACAGGGGCACTGAAGCTTTCTTT
CDR3aa: CASGLGDDRGTEAFF

j_gene: TRBJ2-7
v_gene: TRBV23-1
abundance: NA
d_gene: TRBD1
CDR3nt: TGCGCCAGCAGTCAAACGCTTCCGGGACAGGGGTACGAGCAGTACTTC
CDR3aa: CASSQTLPGQGYEQYF

j_gene: TRBJ1-5
v_gene: TRBV5-1
abundance: NA
d_gene: TRBD1
CDR3nt: TGCGCCAGCAGCCCGAGGGGACAGGCTTTGGAGCCCCAGCATTTT
CDR3aa: CASSPRGQALEPQHF

j_gene: TRBJ2-1
v_gene: TRBV28
abundance: NA
d_gene: NA
CDR3nt: TGTGCCAGCAGTTTAGGGTTAGCGGATTACAATGAGCAGTTCTTC
CDR3aa: CASSLGLADYNEQFF

j_gene: TRBJ1-2
v_gene: TRBV6-5
abundance: NA
d_gene: TRBD1
CDR3nt: TGTGCCAGCAGGGGACAGTACTATGGCTACACCTTC
CDR3aa: CASRGQYYGYTF